These 2 T cell receptor beta chains came from one sample sequenced in a study of blood T cell repertoires in COVID-19. Sequencing was performed with immunoSEQ multiplex PCR; in TCRdb, only in-frame clones are kept and a portion is missing. The data show over 110,000 clones, with about 80% seen just once and about 4% held by the top ten. Input material: PBMCs or T cells enriched from blood (not recorded which). These TCRs come from a man between 50 and 59 years old in a cohort exposed to, infected with or recovered from COVID-19 (not recorded which).

The chain recombines TRBV4-2 with TRBJ1-1, with D hard to call. CDR3 size: 13 residues. CDR1 LGHNA and CDR2 YNFKEQ come from the germline V gene. V dropped 0 bases and J dropped 5 bases, with 7 bases sitting between them. In nucleotides, the CDR3 is TGTGCCAGCAGCCAAGATGACTGGACTGAAGCTTTCTTT. As protein: CASSQDDWTEAFF.

The chain uses TRBV11-2 and TRBJ1-1; 9 bases align to TRBD1. The CDR3 runs 13 residues. Trimming cost V 7 bases and J 8 bases; bases outside gene matches: 8. Germline CDR1 is SGHAT and CDR2 is FQNNGV. CDR3 amino acids: CASTEQGAAEAFF. The CDR3 DNA sequence: TGTGCCAGCACTGAACAGGGGGCCGCAGAAGCTTTCTTT.